The next 20 T cell receptor beta chains were all read from a single sample in a study of cytomegalovirus exposure and HLA in healthy donors. The PCR employed 60 Vbeta primers together with 13 Jbeta primers. The method was immunoSEQ multiplex PCR; TCRdb's version includes in-frame clones alone and lacks a portion of them. The sample has some 150,000 clones; around 82% are singletons. The specimen sequenced was PBMCs. All receptors come from a man aged 50-59 years in good health and CMV-seropositive.

The CDR3 is CASSPGGYQPQHF. The CDR3 nucleotides read TGCGCCAGCAGCCCAGGGGGTTATCAGCCCCAGCATTTT. The chain has TRBV4-1 and TRBJ1-5; 7 bases line up with TRBD1. The J segment lost 5 bases and the V segment lost 4 bases, leaving 2 bases of the junction unmatched. CDR1 is MGHRA, CDR2 YSYEKL, per germline. This CDR3 comprises 13 residues.

The chain carries TRBV18 and TRBJ1-5, with TRBD1 identical over 7 bases. This CDR3 has 15 residues. Germline loops: CDR1 KGHSH, CDR2 LQKENI. With V trimmed by 2 bases and J by 0 bases, 1 base remained unmatched. DNA of the CDR3: TGTGCCAGCTCACCAAAGGGGGCTAGCAATCAGCCCCAGCATTTT. Translating gives CASSPKGASNQPQHF.

The chain recombines TRBV4-3 with TRBJ1-2; the match to TRBD1 covers 8 bases. This CDR3 is built from 15 residues. Germline CDR1 and CDR2: LGHNA and YSLEER. The V gene end was trimmed by 0 bases and the J gene end by 6 bases; junction bases not matched to a gene: 6. CDR3 protein: CASSQDRTGYDGYTF. Here the CDR3 DNA reads TGCGCCAGCAGCCAAGACCGGACAGGGTACGATGGCTACACCTTC.

This sequence joins TRBV28 and TRBJ1-2, with 7 nucleotides matching TRBD1. Losses at the gene ends were 11 bases for V and 6 bases for J; bases not matched to a gene: 6. The CDR3 loop spans 11 amino acids. From germline, CDR1 is MDHEN and CDR2 SYDVKM. The CDR3 reads CAGSTGDGYTF. The CDR3 bases are TGTGCCGGTTCTACAGGGGATGGCTACACCTTC.

The genes are TRBV30 and TRBJ2-7, with D maybe TRBD1 (5 bases). This CDR3 is built from 12 residues. The V and J ends lost 2 bases and 5 bases respectively, with 10 bases between them. CDR1 is GTSNPN and CDR2 is SVGIG in the germline V gene (reference sequence). CDR3 protein: CAWSPQGHEQYF. In nucleotides, the CDR3 is TGTGCCTGGAGTCCTCAGGGCCACGAGCAGTACTTC.

J is TRBJ2-1 and V is TRBV5-6; TRBD2 matches at 14 bases. V shed 6 bases, J shed 6 bases, and the junction held 14 bases outside the gene matches. This CDR3 is built from 18 residues. Germline V lookup: CDR1 SGHDT, CDR2 YYEEEE. The CDR3, as DNA: TGTGCCAGCACGGAACCCGGGACTAGCGGGAGACGGACCAATGAGCAGTTCTTC. This translates into CASTEPGTSGRRTNEQFF.

The chain carries TRBV4-3 and TRBJ1-2, with 8 positions matching TRBD1. Germline V gene sequence: CDR1 LGHNA, CDR2 YSLEER. V dropped 3 bases and J dropped 8; count of bases not matched to a gene: 8. This CDR3 has 14 residues. The CDR3 loop reads CASSHPGQASGYTF. The CDR3, as DNA: TGCGCCAGCAGCCATCCGGGACAGGCGTCCGGCTACACCTTC.

This clone was detected a few times. Written as DNA, the CDR3 is TGTGCCAGCAGTTTGGGGGACAACCCCTACGAGCAGTACTTC. Amino acids: CASSLGDNPYEQYF. V and J are TRBV28 and TRBJ2-5, with D possibly being TRBD1 (6 bases). The J call may be incorrect, as the DNA end agrees better with TRBJ2-7. CDR1 MDHEN and CDR2 SYDVKM come from the germline V gene. CDR3 length equals 14 residues.

This clone appeared a few times. The genes are TRBV19 and TRBJ1-1; D remains unclear. The CDR3 length is 14 residues. The germline CDR1 and CDR2 sequences are LNHDA and SQIVND (reference sequence). The germline V and J ends were trimmed by 7 bases and 3 bases, with 15 bases remaining between them. Here the CDR3 reads CASTIRRGYTEAFF. The CDR3 DNA reads TGTGCCAGTACCATTAGACGGGGATACACTGAAGCTTTCTTT.

This sequence joins TRBV6-5 and TRBJ2-3, with TRBD1 matching 8 bases. V was clipped by 6 bases and J by 3 bases; unmatched bases: 5. Germline loops: CDR1 MNHEY, CDR2 SVGAGI. The CDR3 contains 14 residues. The CDR3 is CASRWTGLTDTQYF. In DNA form, the CDR3 reads TGTGCCAGCAGGTGGACAGGGCTGACAGATACGCAGTATTTT.

V and J are TRBV7-3 and TRBJ2-2, with D hard to call. Germline V lookup: CDR1 SGHTA, CDR2 FQGTGA. V lost 1 base and J lost 4, with 10 bases in between. The CDR3 has 15 residues. The CDR3, as DNA: TGTGCCAGCAGCTTAAACCAGAGAGGCACCGGGGAGCTGTTTTTT. It translates to CASSLNQRGTGELFF.

This chain joins TRBV18 and TRBJ1-6, with D possibly matching TRBD1 (6 bases). The CDR3 loop spans 15 amino acids. V shed 5 bases and J shed 7 bases, with 15 bases lying between them. The germline V gene encodes CDR1 KGHSH and CDR2 LQKENI. The CDR3 protein is CASSAEQGWNSPLHF. The CDR3 DNA reads as TGTGCCAGCTCAGCAGAACAGGGCTGGAATTCACCCCTCCACTTT. Full variable domain (rest looked up from reference TRBV18 and TRBJ1-6): NAGVMQNPRHLVRRRGQEARLRCSPMKGHSHVYWYRQLPEEGLKFMVYLQKENIIDESGMPKERFSAEFPKEGPSILRIQQVVRGDSAAYFCASSAEQGWNSPLHFGNGTRLTVT.

This chain uses TRBV4-2 with TRBJ2-7; D ambiguous. The CDR3 totals 14 residues. Trimming pared 4 bases from V and 7 bases from J, leaving 17 bases between. The germline gives CDR1 LGHNA, CDR2 YNFKEQ. Written as DNA, the CDR3 is TGTGCCAGCAGCCTCTTAACTAATTTCAAAGAGCAGTACTTC. Protein sequence: CASSLLTNFKEQYF.

This sequence joins TRBV29-1 and TRBJ2-7; D is uncertain. From germline, CDR1 is SQVTM and CDR2 ANQGSEA. V was pared by 4 bases and J by 0 bases, with 7 bases between. The CDR3 totals 12 residues. CDR3 DNA sequence: TGCAGCGTTGCCCTAAGCTCCTACGAGCAGTACTTC. Translating it yields CSVALSSYEQYF.

The V gene is TRBV5-4, the J gene TRBJ2-4, with TRBD2 matching over 7 bases. The CDR3 is 18 residues long. J lost 3 bases, V lost 1 base, and 13 bases had no gene match. From germline, CDR1 is SGHNT and CDR2 YYREEE (reference sequence). The CDR3 region is CASSLWIGGRAGKNIQYF. Written as DNA, the CDR3 is TGTGCCAGCAGCTTGTGGATAGGAGGGAGGGCGGGCAAAAACATTCAGTACTTC.

The chain has TRBV28 and TRBJ2-5; no clear D. The germline V gene has CDR1 MDHEN and CDR2 SYDVKM. V lost 3 bases and J 4 bases, leaving 9 bases between the germline ends. CDR3 length: 13 residues. The CDR3 loop reads CASSFSNPETQYF. The CDR3, as DNA: TGTGCCAGCAGTTTTTCTAACCCAGAGACCCAGTACTTC. The entire variable domain, with the rest obtained from reference TRBV28 and TRBJ2-5, is as follows: DVKVTQSSRYLVKRTGEKVFLECVQDMDHENMFWYRQDPGLGLRLIYFSYDVKMKEKGDIPEGYSVSREKKERFSLILESASTNQTSMYLCASSFSNPETQYFGPGTRLLVL.

V is TRBV19 and J is TRBJ2-7, with 7 positions matching TRBD1. The CDR3 totals 15 residues. V gave up 3 bases and J gave up 2 bases; unmatched junction bases: 7. Per the germline V gene, CDR1 is LNHDA and CDR2 is SQIVND (reference sequence). The CDR3 here is CASSIAGQVTYEQYF. In DNA, the CDR3 is TGTGCCAGTAGTATCGCCGGACAGGTGACCTACGAGCAGTACTTC.

This clone has a handful of counts. The chain employs TRBV5-1 and TRBJ2-2, with 7 bases fitting TRBD2. CDR3 size: 16 residues. With V trimmed by 6 bases and J by 3 bases, 11 bases remained unmatched. Germline lookup yields CDR1 SGHRS and CDR2 YFSETQ. The CDR3 coding sequence is TGCGCCAGCAAATCCACGTTGGGAGGGGACACCGGGGAGCTGTTTTTT. Translating it yields CASKSTLGGDTGELFF. Supplemented by reference TRBV5-1 and TRBJ2-2, the full variable domain reads KAGVTQTPRYLIKTRGQQVTLSCSPISGHRSVSWYQQTPGQGLQFLFEYFSETQRNKGNFPGRFSGRQFSNSRSEMNVSTLELGDSALYLCASKSTLGGDTGELFFGEGSRLTVL.

The chain joins TRBV5-1 to TRBJ2-5; tentatively, D is TRBD2 (6 bases). The CDR3 has 15 residues. Germline loops: CDR1 SGHRS, CDR2 YFSETQ. V lost 0 bases, J lost 2 bases, and 11 bases lay in between. The CDR3 DNA reads TGCGCCAGCAGCTTGGGGGGCGGGGTGCAAGAGACCCAGTACTTC. It is translated as CASSLGGGVQETQYF.

The genes are TRBV27 and TRBJ2-3, with unresolved D. Germline CDR1 and CDR2: MNHEY and SMNVEV (reference sequence). CDR3 length: 15 residues. V lost 5 bases and J lost 4, with 16 bases in between. The DNA for the CDR3 is TGTGCCAGCAGTCCCCCCAATGGGCCCGCAGATACGCAGTATTTT. Translated, it gives CASSPPNGPADTQYF.